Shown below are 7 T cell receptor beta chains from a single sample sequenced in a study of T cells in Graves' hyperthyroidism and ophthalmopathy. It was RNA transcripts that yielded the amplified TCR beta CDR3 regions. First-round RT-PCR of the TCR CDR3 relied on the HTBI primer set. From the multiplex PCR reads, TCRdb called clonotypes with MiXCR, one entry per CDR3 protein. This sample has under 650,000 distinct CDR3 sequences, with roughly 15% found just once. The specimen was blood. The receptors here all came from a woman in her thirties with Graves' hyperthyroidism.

The CDR3 here is CSARGDLSGNTIYF. The CDR3 DNA reads TGCAGTGCAAGGGGGGACCTCTCTGGAAACACCATATATTTT. The V call is TRBV20-1, the J call TRBJ1-3; tentative D call: TRBD1 (6 bases). V shed 6 bases and J shed 0 bases, with 12 bases lying between them. Germline V lookup: CDR1 DFQATT, CDR2 SNEGSKA (reference sequence). CDR3 size: 14 residues.

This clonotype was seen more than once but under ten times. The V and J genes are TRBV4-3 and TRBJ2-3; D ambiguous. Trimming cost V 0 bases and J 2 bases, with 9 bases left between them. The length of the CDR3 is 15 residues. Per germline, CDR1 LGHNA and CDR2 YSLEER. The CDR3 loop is CASSQEPRNTDTQYF. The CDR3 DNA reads TGCGCCAGCAGCCAAGAGCCCCGCAACACAGATACGCAGTATTTT.

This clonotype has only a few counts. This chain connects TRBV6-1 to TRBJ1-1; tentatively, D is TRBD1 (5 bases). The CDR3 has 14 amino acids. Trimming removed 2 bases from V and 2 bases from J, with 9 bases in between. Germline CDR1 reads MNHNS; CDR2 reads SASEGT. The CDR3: CASSELQGNTEAFF. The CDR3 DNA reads TGTGCCAGCAGTGAACTCCAGGGAAACACTGAAGCTTTCTTT.

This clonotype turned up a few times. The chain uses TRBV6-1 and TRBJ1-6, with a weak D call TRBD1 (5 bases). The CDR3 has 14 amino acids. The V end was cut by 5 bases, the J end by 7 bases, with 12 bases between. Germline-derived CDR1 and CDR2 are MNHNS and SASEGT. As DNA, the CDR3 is TGTGCCAGCAGTATACAGGTCGTGAATTCACCCCTCCACTTT. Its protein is CASSIQVVNSPLHF.

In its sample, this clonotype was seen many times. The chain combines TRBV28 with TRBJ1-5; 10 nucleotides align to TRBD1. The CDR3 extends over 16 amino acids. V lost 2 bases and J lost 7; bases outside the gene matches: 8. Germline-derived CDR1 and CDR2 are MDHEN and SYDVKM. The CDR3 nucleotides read TGTGCCAGCAGTTTAGGCCGGGACAGGGGATGGCAGCCCCAGCATTTT. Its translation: CASSLGRDRGWQPQHF.

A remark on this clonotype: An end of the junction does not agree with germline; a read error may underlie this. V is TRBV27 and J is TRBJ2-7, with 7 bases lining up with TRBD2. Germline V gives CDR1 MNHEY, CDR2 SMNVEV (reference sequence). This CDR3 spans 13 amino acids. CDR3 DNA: TGTCCCAGCAGTTCTGCGGGGGCCTACGAGCAGTACTTC. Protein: CPSSSAGAYEQYF.

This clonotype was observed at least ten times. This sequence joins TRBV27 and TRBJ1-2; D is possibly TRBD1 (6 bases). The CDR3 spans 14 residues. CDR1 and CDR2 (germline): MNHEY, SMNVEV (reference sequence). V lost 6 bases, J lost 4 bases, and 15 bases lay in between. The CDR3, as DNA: TGTGCCAGCAGGTTTCATCAGGGGACCTATGGCTACACCTTC. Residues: CASRFHQGTYGYTF.